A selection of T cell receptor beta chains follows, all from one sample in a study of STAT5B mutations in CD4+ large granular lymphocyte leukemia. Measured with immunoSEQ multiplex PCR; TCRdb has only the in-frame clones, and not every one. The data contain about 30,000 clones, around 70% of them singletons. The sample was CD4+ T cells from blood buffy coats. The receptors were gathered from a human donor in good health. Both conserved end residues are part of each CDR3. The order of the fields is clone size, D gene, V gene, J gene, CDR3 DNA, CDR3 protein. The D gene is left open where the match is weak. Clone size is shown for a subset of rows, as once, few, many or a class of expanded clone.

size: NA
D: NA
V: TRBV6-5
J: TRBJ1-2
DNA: TGTGCCAGCAGTTACAGCGGGGGGCGGAACTATGGCTACACCTTC
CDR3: CASSYSGGRNYGYTF

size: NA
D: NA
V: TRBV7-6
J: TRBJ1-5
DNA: TGTGCCAGCAGCGGGGGGGCTGGACAGCCCCAGCATTTT
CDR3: CASSGGAGQPQHF

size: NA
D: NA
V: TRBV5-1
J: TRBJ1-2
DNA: TGCGCCAGCAGCTTGGGGCAGGGAGGCGGCTACACCTTC
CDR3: CASSLGQGGGYTF

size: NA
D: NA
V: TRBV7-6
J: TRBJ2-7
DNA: TGTGCCAGCAGCCTCACGAGCGTCTACGAGCAGTACTTC
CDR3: CASSLTSVYEQYF

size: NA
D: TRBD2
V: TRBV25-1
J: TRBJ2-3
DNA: TGTGCCAGCAGCGATAGCGGGAGGGCCCCGGATACGCAGTATTTT
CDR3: CASSDSGRAPDTQYF

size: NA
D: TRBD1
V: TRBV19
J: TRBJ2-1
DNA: TGTGCCAGTAGCGACCTCCGGGACAGGAGCCTCAATGAGCAGTTCTTC
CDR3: CASSDLRDRSLNEQFF

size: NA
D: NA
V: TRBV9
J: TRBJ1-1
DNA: TGTGCCAGCAGCCTCAGGGGAAGGGGTGAAGCTTTCTTT
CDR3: CASSLRGRGEAFF

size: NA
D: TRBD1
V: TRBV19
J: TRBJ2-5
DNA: TGTGCCAGTAGTTCGGACAGGGGGTTATTAACCGAGACCCAGTACTTC
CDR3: CASSSDRGLLTETQYF

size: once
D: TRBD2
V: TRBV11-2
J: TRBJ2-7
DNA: TGTGCCAGCAGCCGCGCGGGGGAGGCCTACGAGCAGTACTTC
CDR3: CASSRAGEAYEQYF

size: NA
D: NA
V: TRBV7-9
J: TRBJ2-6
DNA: TGTGCCAGCAGCTTAGGATCTGGGGCCAACGTCCTGACTTTC
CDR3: CASSLGSGANVLTF

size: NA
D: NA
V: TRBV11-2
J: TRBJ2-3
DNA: TGTGCCAGCAGCGCCGGGACATCGAGCACAGATACGCAGTATTTT
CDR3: CASSAGTSSTDTQYF

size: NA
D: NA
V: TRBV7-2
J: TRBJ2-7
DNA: TGTGCCAGCAGCGTCCGGACCGAGAGCTCCTACGAGCAGTACTTC
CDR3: CASSVRTESSYEQYF

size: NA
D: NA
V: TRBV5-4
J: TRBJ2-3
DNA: TGTGCCAGCAGCTTGCCGACTAGCACAGATACGCAGTATTTT
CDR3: CASSLPTSTDTQYF

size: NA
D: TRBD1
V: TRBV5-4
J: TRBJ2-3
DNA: TGTGCCAGCAGCTTGGGAGGGACAGGGTCAGATACGCAGTATTTT
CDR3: CASSLGGTGSDTQYF

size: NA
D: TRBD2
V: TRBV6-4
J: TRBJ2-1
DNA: TGTGCCAGCAGCACTAGCGGGGGGGGAGATGAGCAGTTCTTC
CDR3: CASSTSGGGDEQFF

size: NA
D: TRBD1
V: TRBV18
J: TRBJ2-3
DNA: TGTGCCAGCTCCCTCGGACAGGGGACCACAGATACGCAGTATTTT
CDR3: CASSLGQGTTDTQYF

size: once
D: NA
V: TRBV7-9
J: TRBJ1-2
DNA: TGTGCCAGCAGCCCATGGGGGCCGCAGGGCTACACCTTC
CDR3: CASSPWGPQGYTF

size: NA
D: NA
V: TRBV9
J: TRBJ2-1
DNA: TGTGCCAGCAGCGTAGCTCCCGGGACCGTGGGGCCTGAGCAGTTCTTC
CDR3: CASSVAPGTVGPEQFF

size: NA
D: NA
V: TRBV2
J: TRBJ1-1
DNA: TGTGCCAGCAGTGAACGTAGGGGGGGCACTGAAGCTTTCTTT
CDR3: CASSERRGGTEAFF

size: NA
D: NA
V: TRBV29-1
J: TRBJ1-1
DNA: TGCAGCGGGGGTGCGACCACTGAAGCTTTCTTT
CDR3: CSGGATTEAFF

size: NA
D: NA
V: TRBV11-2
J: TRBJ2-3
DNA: TGTGCCAGCAGCTTAGTGGCGGGCGGGAGCACAGATACGCAGTATTTT
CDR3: CASSLVAGGSTDTQYF

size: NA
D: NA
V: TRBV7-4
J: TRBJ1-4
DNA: TGTGCCAGCAGCTTGCGAGGGCCTACAACTAATGAAAAACTGTTTTTT
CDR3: CASSLRGPTTNEKLFF

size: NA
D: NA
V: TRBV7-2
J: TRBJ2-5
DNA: TGTGCCAGCAGCTTACTCCCGGGGGCTCAAGAGACCCAGTACTTC
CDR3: CASSLLPGAQETQYF

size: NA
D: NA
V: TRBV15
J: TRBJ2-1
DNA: TGTGCCACCAACCCGACTCGCAGCTCCTACAATGAGCAGTTCTTC
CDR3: CATNPTRSSYNEQFF

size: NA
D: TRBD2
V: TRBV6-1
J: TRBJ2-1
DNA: TGTGCCAGCAGTGAACTAGGGAGGACTAGCGGGAGATACAATGAGCAGTTCTTC
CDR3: CASSELGRTSGRYNEQFF

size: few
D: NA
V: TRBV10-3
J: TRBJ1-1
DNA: TGTGCCATCAGTGAGAACCAAAACAGGGCTTTCTTT
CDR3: CAISENQNRAFF

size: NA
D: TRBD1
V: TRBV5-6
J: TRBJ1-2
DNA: TGTGCCAGCAGCTTGGAGGCAGGGGGCGGGTATGGCTACACCTTC
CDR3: CASSLEAGGGYGYTF

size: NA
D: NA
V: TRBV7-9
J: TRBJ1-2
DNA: TGTGCCAGCAGCTTAGAAATCACAGCCTCCGGCTACACCTTC
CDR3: CASSLEITASGYTF

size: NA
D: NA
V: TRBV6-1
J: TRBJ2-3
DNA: TGTGCCAGTCAAGCAGGTCGAGGCACAGATACGCAGTATTTT
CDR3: CASQAGRGTDTQYF

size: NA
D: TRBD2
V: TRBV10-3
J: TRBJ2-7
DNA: TGTGCCATCGAGAGAACCGGACTAGCGGGAGATGACGAGCAGTACTTC
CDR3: CAIERTGLAGDDEQYF

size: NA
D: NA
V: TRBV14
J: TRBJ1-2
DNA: TGTGCCAGCAGCCAGCAACAGGGTGGTGGCTACACCTTC
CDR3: CASSQQQGGGYTF

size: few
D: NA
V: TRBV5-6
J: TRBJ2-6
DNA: TGTGCCAGCAACCTCGGACAGAACGGTGGGGCCAACGTCCTGACTTTC
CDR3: CASNLGQNGGANVLTF

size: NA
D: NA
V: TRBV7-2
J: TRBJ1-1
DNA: TGTGCCAGCAGCCCGCAGCCCAACACTGAAGCTTTCTTT
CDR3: CASSPQPNTEAFF

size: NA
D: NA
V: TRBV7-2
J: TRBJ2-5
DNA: TGTGCCAGCACCCCAGGGTTCGAAGGGACCCAGTACTTC
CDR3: CASTPGFEGTQYF

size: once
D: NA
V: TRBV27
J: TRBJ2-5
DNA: TGTGCCAGCACCCCCAGGGTAGGGGAGACCCAGTACTTC
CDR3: CASTPRVGETQYF

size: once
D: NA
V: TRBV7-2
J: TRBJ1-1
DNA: TGTGCCAGCAGCCCCCAGGCGATCACTGAAGCTTTCTTT
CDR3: CASSPQAITEAFF

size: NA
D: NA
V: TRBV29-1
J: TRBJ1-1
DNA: TGCAGCGTTTGCAAGGGGACGAACACTGAAGCTTTCTTT
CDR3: CSVCKGTNTEAFF

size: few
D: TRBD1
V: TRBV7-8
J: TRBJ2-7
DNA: TGTGCCAGCAGCTTCGACAGGGGGCACTACGAGCAGTACTTC
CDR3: CASSFDRGHYEQYF

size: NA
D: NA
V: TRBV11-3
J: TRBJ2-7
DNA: TGTGCCAGCAGCTTAGCTCCGGGGGAGCAGTACTTC
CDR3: CASSLAPGEQYF

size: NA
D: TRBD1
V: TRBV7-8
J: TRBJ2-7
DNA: TGTGCCAGCAGCTTATATAGGACAGGGGACCGCGAGCAGTACTTC
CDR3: CASSLYRTGDREQYF

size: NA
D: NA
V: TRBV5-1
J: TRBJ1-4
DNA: TGCGCCAGCAGCTTGGGGAGCAATAATGAAAAACTGTTTTTT
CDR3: CASSLGSNNEKLFF

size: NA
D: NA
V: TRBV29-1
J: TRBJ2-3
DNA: TGCAGCGTTGCGGGAGACACAGATACGCAGTATTTT
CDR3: CSVAGDTDTQYF

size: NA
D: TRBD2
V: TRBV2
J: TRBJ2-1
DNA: TGTGCCAGCAGTGGTCTGGGCGGGAGCTCCTACAATGAGCAGTTCTTC
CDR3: CASSGLGGSSYNEQFF

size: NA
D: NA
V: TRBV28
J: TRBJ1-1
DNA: TGTGCCAGCAGTTTGAGGCAGGCGAACACTGAAGCTTTCTTT
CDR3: CASSLRQANTEAFF